A single sample is the source of the 5 T cell receptor beta chains below, sequenced in a study of shared clonotypes between healthy human individuals. Only in-frame clones appear in the TCRdb table, and some are missing; sequencing was by immunoSEQ multiplex PCR. The sample has 2 million to 2.5 million clones; 90% to 95% are singletons. The specimen was naive CD4+ T cells sorted from blood. Subset noted: CD45RA+ positively selected. These receptors were collected from a man aged 18-30 years in good health.

J is TRBJ2-7 and V is TRBV9, with 10 bases aligning to TRBD2. This CDR3 spans 15 amino acids. Unmatched junction bases numbered 8, after V lost 4 bases and J lost 4 bases. The germline V gene encodes CDR1 SGDLS and CDR2 YYNGEE. Here the CDR3 DNA reads TGTGCCAGCAGCTCCCAGACTAGCGGGCCATACGAGCAGTACTTC. Protein: CASSSQTSGPYEQYF. The full variable domain, in which reference TRBV9 and TRBJ2-7 provide the parts outside the CDR3, is DSGVTQTPKHLITATGQRVTLRCSPRSGDLSVYWYQQSLDQGLQFLIQYYNGEERAKGNILERFSAQQFPDLHSELNLSSLELGDSALYFCASSSQTSGPYEQYFGPGTRLTVT.

This sequence joins TRBV30 and TRBJ1-6; D unresolved. CDR3 length equals 15 residues. Trimming pared 4 bases from V and 10 bases from J, leaving 20 bases between. CDR1 is GTSNPN, CDR2 SVGIG, per germline (reference sequence). The CDR3 DNA follows: TGTGCCTGGAAGGGATCGGGAGGTTTAGTATCACCCCTCCACTTT. It encodes CAWKGSGGLVSPLHF. The variable domain in full, completed from reference TRBV30 and TRBJ1-6, reads SQTIHQWPATLVQPVGSPLSLECTVEGTSNPNLYWYRQAAGRGLQLLFYSVGIGQISSEVPQNLSASRPQDRQFILSSKKLLLSDSGFYLCAWKGSGGLVSPLHFGNGTRLTVT.

Concerning this clone: In the same sample, other DNA sequences code for this CDR3. This chain links TRBV5-4 with TRBJ2-5; D may be TRBD2 (5 bases). V was shortened by 0 bases and J by 5 bases, with 11 bases between the two germline ends. The CDR3 consists of 14 residues. Germline-derived CDR1 and CDR2 are SGHNT and YYREEE (reference sequence). CDR3 protein: CASSLAGVRETQYF. In DNA, the CDR3 is TGTGCCAGCAGCTTGGCCGGGGTGAGGGAGACCCAGTACTTC.

DNA of the CDR3: TGTGCCAGCTCACCACTGGCGGGTAACTATGGCTACACCTTC. It yields the protein CASSPLAGNYGYTF. The rearrangement joins TRBV18 to TRBJ1-2, with unresolved D. The V end was cut by 1 base, the J end by 1 base, with 7 bases between. The CDR3 contains 14 residues. Germline V gene data show CDR1 as KGHSH and CDR2 as LQKENI.

The chain uses TRBV5-6 and TRBJ2-7, with D possibly TRBD2 on 6 matching bases. Trimming stripped 2 bases from V and 0 bases from J, with 12 bases between. Germline V lookup: CDR1 SGHDT, CDR2 YYEEEE. The CDR3 has 15 residues. CDR3 sequence: CASSFGSGPSYEQYF. For the CDR3, the DNA is TGTGCCAGCAGCTTCGGGAGCGGTCCCTCCTACGAGCAGTACTTC.